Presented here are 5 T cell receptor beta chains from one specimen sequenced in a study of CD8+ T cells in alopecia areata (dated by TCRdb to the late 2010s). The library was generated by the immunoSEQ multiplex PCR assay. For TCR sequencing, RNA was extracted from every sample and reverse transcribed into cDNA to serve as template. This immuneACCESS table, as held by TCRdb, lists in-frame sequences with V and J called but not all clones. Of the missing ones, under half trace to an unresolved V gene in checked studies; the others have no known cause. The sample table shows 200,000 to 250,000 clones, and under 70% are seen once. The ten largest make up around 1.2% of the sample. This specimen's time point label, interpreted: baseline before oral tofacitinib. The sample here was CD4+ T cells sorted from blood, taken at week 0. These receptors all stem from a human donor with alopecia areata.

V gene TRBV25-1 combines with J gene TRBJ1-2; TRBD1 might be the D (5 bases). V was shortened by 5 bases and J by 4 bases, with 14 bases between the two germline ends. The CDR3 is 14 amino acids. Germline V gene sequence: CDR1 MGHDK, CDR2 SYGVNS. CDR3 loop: CASSRPGLGYGYTF. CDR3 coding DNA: TGTGCCAGCAGTCGTCCGGGGCTGGGCTATGGCTACACCTTC.

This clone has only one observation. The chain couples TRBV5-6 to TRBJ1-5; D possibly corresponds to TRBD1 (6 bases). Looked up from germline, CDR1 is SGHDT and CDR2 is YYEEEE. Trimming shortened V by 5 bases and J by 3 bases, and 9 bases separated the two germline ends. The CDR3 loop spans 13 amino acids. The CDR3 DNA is TGTGCCAGCAGTACAGGGACCAATCAGCCCCAGCATTTT. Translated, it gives CASSTGTNQPQHF.

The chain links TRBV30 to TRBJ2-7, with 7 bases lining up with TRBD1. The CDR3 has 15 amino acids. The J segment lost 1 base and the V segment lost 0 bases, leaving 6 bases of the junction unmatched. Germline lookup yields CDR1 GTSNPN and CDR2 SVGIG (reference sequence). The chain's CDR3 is CAWSVRQGYSYEQYF. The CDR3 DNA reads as TGTGCCTGGAGTGTCCGACAGGGCTATTCCTACGAGCAGTACTTC. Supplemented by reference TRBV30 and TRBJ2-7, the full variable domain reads SQTIHQWPATLVQPVGSPLSLECTVEGTSNPNLYWYRQAAGRGLQLLFYSVGIGQISSEVPQNLSASRPQDRQFILSSKKLLLSDSGFYLCAWSVRQGYSYEQYFGPGTRLTVT.

The CDR3 sequence is CASSLGLAGGQQFF. The DNA for the CDR3 is TGTGCCAGCAGCTTGGGACTAGCGGGGGGACAGCAGTTCTTC. The chain combines TRBV11-2 with TRBJ2-1; 15 bases line up with TRBD2. The CDR3 has 14 residues. The V segment lost 3 bases and the J segment 11 bases; nucleotides outside the gene matches: 2. Per the germline V gene, CDR1 is SGHAT and CDR2 is FQNNGV. The variable domain in full, completed from reference TRBV11-2 and TRBJ2-1, reads EAGVAQSPRYKIIEKRQSVAFWCNPISGHATLYWYQQILGQGPKLLIQFQNNGVVDDSQLPKDRFSAERLKGVDSTLKIQPAKLEDSAVYLCASSLGLAGGQQFFGPGTRLTVL.

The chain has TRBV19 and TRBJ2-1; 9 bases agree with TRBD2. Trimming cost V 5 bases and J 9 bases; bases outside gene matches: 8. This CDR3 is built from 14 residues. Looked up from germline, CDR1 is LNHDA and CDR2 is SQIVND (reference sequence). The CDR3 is CASSPRTSVGEQFF. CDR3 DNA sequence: TGTGCCAGTAGTCCTCGGACTAGCGTTGGTGAGCAGTTCTTC.